The clone carrying this T cell receptor (beta chain) occurred a few times. The junction and the germline gene differ at one end; a read error may be behind it. The entry originates in a study of blood T cell repertoires in COVID-19. Study information: Researchers got acute and convalescent COVID-19 samples from the United States, Italy and Spain.

Participants were aged roughly 18 to 100 years from around 25 US areas. Cohort placement rested on clinical history that participants reported themselves. CDR1 is SNHLY, CDR2 FYNNEI, per germline. CDR3 length equals 11 residues. As handled by the study authors: Reference gene primer amplification gave estimated nucleated cell counts. Repertoires were generated with immunoSEQ multiplex PCR, while TCRdb's copy carries only in-frame clones and drops some. D and trimming come from the DNA, and the V and J calls and clone size come from that table. There are about 240,000 clones in the sample; about 86% occur only once, and about 3.3% lies in the top ten.

The receptor's source is a woman in her forties with acute COVID-19. Material: PBMCs or T cells enriched from blood (not recorded which). The chain recombines TRBV2 with TRBJ1-1, with no clear D. The CDR3 loop is CASSYNIEAFF. CDR3 nucleotides: TGTGCCAGCAGTTATAACATTGAAGCTTTCTTT.